One sample yielded the 5 T cell receptor beta chains listed below, sequenced in a study of blood T cell repertoires in COVID-19. Measured with immunoSEQ multiplex PCR; TCRdb has only the in-frame clones, and not every one. The sample has around 190,000 clones, roughly 84% seen once. The specimen was peripheral blood. These receptors came from a man in his fifties with COVID-19, enrolled during active disease.

V is TRBV5-5 and J is TRBJ2-2; 8 bases are shared with TRBD2. The germline gives CDR1 SGHKS, CDR2 YYEKEE (reference sequence). V gave up 0 bases and J gave up 3 bases; unmatched junction bases: 4. This CDR3 is built from 16 residues. CDR3 DNA: TGTGCCAGCAGCTTGGCGCGACTAGCGTACACCGGGGAGCTGTTTTTT. It encodes CASSLARLAYTGELFF.

The chain joins TRBV27 to TRBJ1-1; D may be TRBD1 (5 bases). CDR1 MNHEY and CDR2 SMNVEV come from the germline V gene (reference sequence). The CDR3 totals 14 residues. Trimming left V 8 bases short and J 0 bases short, with 13 bases between. CDR3 coding DNA: TGTGCCAGCTGGAGACAGACCATGAACACTGAAGCTTTCTTT. Residues: CASWRQTMNTEAFF.

The CDR3 DNA reads as TGCGCCAGCAGAGGACAGGGATATACCGGGGAGCTGTTTTTT. Protein product: CASRGQGYTGELFF. The chain has TRBV5-1 and TRBJ2-2; 8 bases fit TRBD1. Germline CDR1 and CDR2: SGHRS and YFSETQ. The junction had 5 bases not matched to a gene; V was cut back by 5 bases and J by 5 bases. The CDR3 spans 14 residues.

The rearrangement joins TRBV19 to TRBJ2-5; 8 bases are shared with TRBD1. CDR1 and CDR2 (germline): LNHDA, SQIVND (reference sequence). The length of the CDR3 is 14 residues. V dropped 2 bases and J dropped 8; count of bases not matched to a gene: 7. This CDR3 is CASSIQGAGETQYF. CDR3 bases: TGTGCCAGTAGTATACAGGGGGCCGGGGAAACCCAGTACTTC.

This chain connects TRBV19 to TRBJ1-4; unclear D gene. The V end was cut by 5 bases, the J end by 3 bases, with 7 bases between. CDR1 and CDR2 from the germline V gene are LNHDA and SQIVND (reference sequence). CDR3 size: 13 residues. In DNA, the CDR3 is TGTGCCAGTAGTCGTACGGCTAATGAAAAACTGTTTTTT. This codes for CASSRTANEKLFF.